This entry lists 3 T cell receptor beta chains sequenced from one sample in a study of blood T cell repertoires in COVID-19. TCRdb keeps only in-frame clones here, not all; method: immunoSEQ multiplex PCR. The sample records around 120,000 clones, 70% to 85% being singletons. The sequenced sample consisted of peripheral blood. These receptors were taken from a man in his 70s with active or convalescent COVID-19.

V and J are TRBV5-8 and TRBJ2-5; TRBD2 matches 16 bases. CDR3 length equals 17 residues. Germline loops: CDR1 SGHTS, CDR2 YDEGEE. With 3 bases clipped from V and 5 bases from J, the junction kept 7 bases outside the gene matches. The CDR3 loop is CASSSGTSGGASETQYF. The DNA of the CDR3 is TGTGCCAGCAGCTCAGGGACTAGCGGGGGGGCCTCGGAGACCCAGTACTTC.

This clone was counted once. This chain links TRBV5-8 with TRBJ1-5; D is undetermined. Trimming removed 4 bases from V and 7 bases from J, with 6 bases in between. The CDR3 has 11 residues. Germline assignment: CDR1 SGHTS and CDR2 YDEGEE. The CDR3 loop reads CASSMLQPQHF. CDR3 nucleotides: TGTGCCAGCAGCATGTTACAGCCCCAGCATTTT.

Here the CDR3 reads CASSEAGTGTRKREQYF. CDR3 nucleotides: TGTGCCAGCAGTGAAGCGGGGACGGGGACACGGAAACGCGAGCAGTACTTC. The chain is built from TRBV2 and TRBJ2-7; a weak D match, TRBD1 (6 bases). V was trimmed by 0 bases and J by 6 bases, leaving 21 bases between them. The CDR3 totals 17 residues. Germline assignment: CDR1 SNHLY and CDR2 FYNNEI. The variable domain in full, with the rest retrieved from reference TRBV2 and TRBJ2-7, is EPEVTQTPSHQVTQMGQEVILRCVPISNHLYFYWYRQILGQKVEFLVSFYNNEISEKSEIFDDQFSVERPDGSNFTLKIRSTKLEDSAMYFCASSEAGTGTRKREQYFGPGTRLTVT.